Listed here are 8 T cell receptor beta chains from one sample, sequenced in a study of OX40 agonist ivuxolimab in advanced cancers. Using immunoSEQ multiplex PCR, the repertoire was profiled, and TCRdb retains in-frame clones only, with some absent. The sample carries 80,000 or so clones, roughly nine tenths recorded once. The source material was CD4+ or CD8+ T cells sorted from blood, sampled in a trial of the OX40 agonist ivuxolimab. The receptors stem from an adult with an advanced solid tumor such as melanoma, head and neck, liver or kidney cancer.

V and J are TRBV6-6 and TRBJ2-5, with D hard to call. CDR1 is MNHNY and CDR2 is SVGAGI in the germline V gene (reference sequence). Trimming pared 5 bases from V and 2 bases from J, leaving 18 bases between. The length of the CDR3 is 16 residues. CDR3 sequence reads: CASSTWEAIQQETQYF. The CDR3 DNA follows: TGTGCCAGCAGTACGTGGGAAGCGATACAACAAGAGACCCAGTACTTC.

This chain joins TRBV19 and TRBJ2-7; 10 nucleotides line up with TRBD2. This CDR3 has 14 amino acids. V gave up 5 bases and J gave up 3 bases; unmatched junction bases: 4. Germline assignment: CDR1 LNHDA and CDR2 SQIVND (reference sequence). The CDR3 reads CASSEASGGYEQYF. CDR3 DNA: TGTGCCAGTAGTGAGGCTAGCGGGGGCTACGAGCAGTACTTC.

The CDR3 loop reads CASSYQTSGSASYF. The CDR3 bases are TGTGCCAGCAGTTACCAAACTAGCGGGAGTGCGTCTTACTTC. The rearrangement links TRBV6-5 to TRBJ2-7; 11 nucleotides agree with TRBD2. The germline V gene has CDR1 MNHEY and CDR2 SVGAGI. The V segment lost 2 bases and the J segment 13 bases; nucleotides outside the gene matches: 10. The CDR3 has 14 amino acids.

The V call is TRBV15, the J call TRBJ2-1; D remains ambiguous. In germline, CDR1 is LNHNV, CDR2 YYDKDF (reference sequence). V lost 0 bases and J 5 bases, leaving 11 bases between the germline ends. The CDR3 consists of 15 residues. CDR3 DNA: TGTGCCACCAGCAGAGATCGTCAAACACACAATGAGCAGTTCTTC. Amino acids: CATSRDRQTHNEQFF.

This chain links TRBV28 with TRBJ1-2; no firm D call. The V and J ends lost 5 bases and 5 bases respectively, with 12 bases between them. Germline loops: CDR1 MDHEN, CDR2 SYDVKM. The CDR3 is 13 residues long. CDR3 amino acids: CASSPLSWYGYTF. The CDR3 DNA follows: TGTGCCAGCAGTCCCCTTAGTTGGTATGGCTACACCTTC.

In its sample, this clone was seen once. CDR3 region: CASSWTGLNGYTF. CDR3 nucleotides: TGTGCCAGCAGCTGGACAGGGTTAAACGGCTACACCTTC. The rearrangement links TRBV5-6 to TRBJ1-2; 8 nucleotides align to TRBD1. The CDR3 has 13 amino acids. V trimming: 3 bases; J trimming: 8 bases; junction bases outside the gene matches: 6. Germline lookup yields CDR1 SGHDT and CDR2 YYEEEE.

This clone was seen just once. The CDR3 loop is CASSPGLAGGRWSGTDTQYF. CDR3 coding DNA: TGCGCCAGCAGCCCAGGACTAGCGGGGGGTAGATGGTCGGGCACAGATACGCAGTATTTT. The chain carries TRBV5-1 and TRBJ2-3; 14 positions match TRBD2. Losses at the gene ends were 4 bases for V and 1 base for J; bases not matched to a gene: 14. Germline CDR1 and CDR2: SGHRS and YFSETQ. There are 20 residues in the CDR3.

This chain uses TRBV9 with TRBJ2-3; 8 bases line up with TRBD2. Germline loops: CDR1 SGDLS, CDR2 YYNGEE. Losses at the gene ends were 4 bases for V and 1 base for J; bases not matched to a gene: 8. CDR3 length: 16 residues. The CDR3 nucleotides are TGTGCCAGCAGCCCTTCGGGCGGGGGGCGCACAGATACGCAGTATTTT. Residues: CASSPSGGGRTDTQYF.